The 29 T cell receptor beta chains below were found in one sample sequenced in a study of cytomegalovirus exposure and HLA in healthy donors. The PCR made use of 60 Vbeta and 13 Jbeta primers. Libraries were prepared by immunoSEQ multiplex PCR; TCRdb keeps only in-frame clonotypes and omits some of them. The table lists approximately 170,000 clones, over 80% of them singletons. Sequencing was carried out using PBMCs. The receptors come from a man aged 45-65 years in good health and CMV-seropositive.

This clone has just a few counts. The V and J genes are TRBV18 and TRBJ2-7; 8 nucleotides align to TRBD1. Trimming at V came to 1 base and at J to 6 bases, leaving 5 bases not matched to a gene. Germline assignment: CDR1 KGHSH and CDR2 LQKENI. This CDR3 contains 14 residues. For the CDR3, the DNA is TGTGCCAGCTCACCACTGGGACAGGTAGGCGAGCAGTACTTC. Translation: CASSPLGQVGEQYF.

V gene TRBV6-5 combines with J gene TRBJ1-2; no clear D. Looked up from germline, CDR1 is MNHEY and CDR2 is SVGAGI. The CDR3 has 15 amino acids. With 7 bases removed from V and 0 bases from J, the gap between germline ends came to 15 bases. CDR3 coding DNA: TGTGCCAGCACCGTGGGAGAGTTAGCTAACTATGGCTACACCTTC. Protein product: CASTVGELANYGYTF.

For the CDR3, the DNA is TGTGCCAGCAGTTATAGCGGGAGTGGAGAGACCCAGTACTTC. This encodes CASSYSGSGETQYF. The chain recombines TRBV25-1 with TRBJ2-5; 9 bases fit TRBD2. Trimming removed 5 bases from V and 4 bases from J; junction bases left unmatched: 5. The CDR3 spans 14 residues. Germline assignment: CDR1 MGHDK and CDR2 SYGVNS. Based on the CDR3 plus reference TRBV25-1 and TRBJ2-5, the full variable domain is EADIYQTPRYLVIGTGKKITLECSQTMGHDKMYWYQQDPGMELHLIHYSYGVNSTEKGDLSSESTVSRIRTEHFPLTLESARPSHTSQYLCASSYSGSGETQYFGPGTRLLVL.

The chain links TRBV4-3 to TRBJ2-7, with a tentative D call TRBD1 (6 bases). Trimming took 2 bases from V and 2 from J, leaving 10 bases between them. Germline loops: CDR1 LGHNA, CDR2 YSLEER. The CDR3 consists of 14 residues. The CDR3 region has the DNA TGCGCCAGCAGCCAACAGACAGGTACCTACGAGCAGTACTTC. Its translation is CASSQQTGTYEQYF.

This rearrangement joins TRBV5-5 to TRBJ1-5, with D uncertain. CDR3 length: 13 residues. CDR1 and CDR2 (germline): SGHKS, YYEKEE (reference sequence). The ends were cut back, 0 bases at V and 4 bases at J, with 5 bases in the middle. Here the CDR3 DNA reads TGTGCCAGCAGCTTGGGGGAGAATCAGCCCCAGCATTTT. Amino acids: CASSLGENQPQHF.

The chain recombines TRBV15 with TRBJ2-7, with 8 bases lining up with TRBD2. V dropped 1 base and J dropped 3; count of bases not matched to a gene: 5. Germline V gene sequence: CDR1 LNHNV, CDR2 YYDKDF (reference sequence). The CDR3 loop spans 15 amino acids. The CDR3 here is CATSRGGSGNYEQYF. The CDR3 bases are TGTGCCACCAGCAGAGGTGGTAGCGGGAACTACGAGCAGTACTTC. Based on the CDR3 plus reference TRBV15 and TRBJ2-7, the full variable domain is DAMVIQNPRYQVTQFGKPVTLSCSQTLNHNVMYWYQQKSSQAPKLLFHYYDKDFNNEADTPDNFQSRRPNTSFCFLDIRSPGLGDTAMYLCATSRGGSGNYEQYFGPGTRLTVT.

The rearrangement uses TRBV7-3 and TRBJ1-5, with D possibly being TRBD1 (6 bases). V was pared by 5 bases and J by 0 bases, with 14 bases between. CDR1 and CDR2 (germline): SGHTA, FQGTGA. This CDR3 has 16 residues. In DNA form, the CDR3 reads TGTGCCAGCAGCCCGGACAGCGCCTATAGCAATCAGCCCCAGCATTTT. It translates to CASSPDSAYSNQPQHF.

The chain is built from TRBV5-1 and TRBJ2-1; TRBD2 matches 7 bases. This CDR3 spans 15 amino acids. The V gene end was trimmed by 4 bases and the J gene end by 7 bases; junction bases not matched to a gene: 11. CDR1 is SGHRS and CDR2 is YFSETQ in the germline V gene. DNA of the CDR3: TGCGCCAGCAGCCCTCGGGGGGAGGGAGGGAATGAGCAGTTCTTC. Its translation: CASSPRGEGGNEQFF.

This chain joins TRBV7-6 and TRBJ1-5; no clear D. CDR3 length equals 13 residues. V was pared by 0 bases and J by 5 bases, with 5 bases between. From germline, CDR1 is SGHVS and CDR2 FNYEAQ. CDR3 amino acids: CASSLASDQPQHF. CDR3 nucleotides: TGTGCCAGCAGCTTAGCCAGCGATCAGCCCCAGCATTTT.

The rearrangement joins TRBV4-1 to TRBJ1-2; D is unclear. This CDR3 contains 13 residues. The germline CDR1 and CDR2 sequences are MGHRA and YSYEKL. Trimming removed 1 base at V and 4 bases at J, with 7 bases between. CDR3 nucleotide sequence: TGCGCCAGCAGCCAAGGCGCCCGCTATGGCTACACCTTC. Encoded protein: CASSQGARYGYTF.

The gene calls are TRBV5-1 and TRBJ2-7; 8 bases align to TRBD1. This CDR3 contains 15 residues. After removal of 5 bases from V and 7 bases from J, the junction contained 14 bases not matched to a gene. Germline CDR1 reads SGHRS; CDR2 reads YFSETQ. DNA for the CDR3: TGCGCCAGCAGTAAAAGCTCCGGCGGACAGGGAGAGCAGTACTTC. Translation gives CASSKSSGGQGEQYF.

The CDR3 is CASSMLGRGMLDTQYF. The CDR3 bases are TGCGCCAGCAGCATGCTCGGCAGGGGGATGTTAGATACGCAGTATTTT. The genes are TRBV5-1 and TRBJ2-3, with 7 bases identical to TRBD1. The length of the CDR3 is 16 residues. Germline V lookup: CDR1 SGHRS, CDR2 YFSETQ. Trimming took 4 bases from V and 5 from J; bases not matched to a gene: 13.

V and J are TRBV5-1 and TRBJ2-7; 7 nucleotides line up with TRBD2. This CDR3 has 16 residues. Germline CDR1 reads SGHRS; CDR2 reads YFSETQ. V was clipped by 1 base and J by 7 bases; unmatched bases: 14. The CDR3 loop reads CASSLPQRGGTGEQYF. The CDR3 DNA reads as TGCGCCAGCAGCTTGCCTCAGCGGGGCGGGACCGGGGAGCAGTACTTC.

The V gene is TRBV6-5, the J gene TRBJ2-7, with D possibly being TRBD1 (6 bases). The V end lost 2 bases, the J end lost 4 bases, and 12 bases lay between the germline ends. The germline gives CDR1 MNHEY, CDR2 SVGAGI. The CDR3 has 14 amino acids. The DNA for the CDR3 is TGTGCCAGCAGTTACGGGACAAATTCATACGAGCAGTACTTC. It specifies CASSYGTNSYEQYF.

The rearrangement uses TRBV7-6 and TRBJ1-1; possible D gene TRBD1, 5 bases. CDR1 is SGHVS, CDR2 FNYEAQ, per germline. Trimming cost V 0 bases and J 4 bases, with 12 bases left between them. This CDR3 has 15 amino acids. CDR3 nucleotide sequence: TGTGCCAGCAGCTTAGCAGCGGGGGGAGGCACTGAAGCTTTCTTT. It encodes CASSLAAGGGTEAFF.

In nucleotides, the CDR3 is TGTGCCAGCAGTGAAGCGCCAGGAACCGTCTCTGGAAACACCATATATTTT. Encoded protein: CASSEAPGTVSGNTIYF. V and J are TRBV6-1 and TRBJ1-3, with no clear D. The germline V and J ends were trimmed by 0 bases and 0 bases, with 12 bases remaining between them. Germline-derived CDR1 and CDR2 are MNHNS and SASEGT. There are 17 residues in the CDR3.

V is TRBV2 and J is TRBJ2-5; tentative D call: TRBD2 (6 bases). Trimming stripped 5 bases from V and 4 bases from J, with 11 bases between. CDR3 length: 13 amino acids. Germline CDR1 SNHLY, CDR2 FYNNEI. CDR3 DNA sequence: TGTGCCAGCAGTCGCTCTAGCGTAGAGACCCAGTACTTC. It yields the protein CASSRSSVETQYF.

The V call is TRBV5-5, the J call TRBJ2-1, with 9 bases identical to TRBD1. From germline, CDR1 is SGHKS and CDR2 YYEKEE (reference sequence). After removal of 4 bases from V and 7 bases from J, the junction contained 3 bases not matched to a gene. The CDR3 spans 13 residues. CDR3 region: CASSTGGSNEQFF. In nucleotides, the CDR3 is TGTGCCAGCAGCACAGGGGGCTCAAATGAGCAGTTCTTC.

The rearrangement uses TRBV9 and TRBJ2-1; 13 nucleotides align to TRBD2. The CDR3 has 15 amino acids. V lost 3 bases and J lost 6; bases outside the gene matches: 3. The V gene's germline CDR1 is SGDLS and CDR2 YYNGEE. CDR3 region: CASSATSGRGNEQFF. The CDR3 coding sequence is TGTGCCAGCAGCGCCACTAGCGGGAGGGGCAATGAGCAGTTCTTC. Together with reference TRBV9 and TRBJ2-1, the CDR3 gives the full variable domain: DSGVTQTPKHLITATGQRVTLRCSPRSGDLSVYWYQQSLDQGLQFLIQYYNGEERAKGNILERFSAQQFPDLHSELNLSSLELGDSALYFCASSATSGRGNEQFFGPGTRLTVL.

The V and J genes are TRBV9 and TRBJ1-2; D is possibly TRBD1 (6 bases). Germline values: CDR1 SGDLS, CDR2 YYNGEE. The CDR3 spans 13 residues. V was trimmed by 4 bases and J by 4 bases, leaving 11 bases between them. The CDR3 region is CASSLGGAYGYTF. Written as DNA, the CDR3 is TGTGCCAGCAGCCTCGGGGGGGCCTATGGCTACACCTTC.

J is TRBJ2-1 and V is TRBV27; TRBD2 aligns across 7 bases. J was trimmed by 6 bases and V by 6 bases; bases with no gene match: 2. The germline V gene encodes CDR1 MNHEY and CDR2 SMNVEV (reference sequence). The CDR3 consists of 12 residues. DNA of the CDR3: TGTGCCAGCAGCGGGACTATCAATGAGCAGTTCTTC. This sequence encodes CASSGTINEQFF.

This chain joins TRBV27 and TRBJ1-1; 7 bases fit TRBD1. Trimming removed 3 bases from V and 7 bases from J; junction bases left unmatched: 8. CDR3 length: 14 amino acids. CDR1 and CDR2 (germline): MNHEY, SMNVEV (reference sequence). The CDR3 here is CASSLSLDRDEAFF. In nucleotides, the CDR3 is TGTGCCAGCAGTTTGTCATTAGACAGGGATGAAGCTTTCTTT.

The chain combines TRBV7-2 with TRBJ2-7; 15 bases match TRBD2. With V trimmed by 3 bases and J by 5 bases, 14 bases remained unmatched. Germline V gene data show CDR1 as SGHTA and CDR2 as FQGNSA. CDR3 length equals 19 residues. CDR3 loop: CASSLGLGLAGGPKNEQYF. The DNA of the CDR3 is TGTGCCAGCAGCTTGGGCCTAGGACTAGCGGGGGGGCCGAAGAACGAGCAGTACTTC.

The chain is built from TRBV10-3 and TRBJ1-1, with a tentative D call TRBD1 (5 bases). This CDR3 region has 15 residues. V was trimmed by 3 bases and J by 1 base, leaving 12 bases between them. Looked up from germline, CDR1 is ENHRY and CDR2 is SYGVKD. Here the CDR3 reads CAISDWRGGNTEAFF. The CDR3 DNA follows: TGTGCCATCAGTGATTGGAGGGGCGGGAACACTGAAGCTTTCTTT.

The CDR3: CASTTGAASGNTIYF. As DNA, the CDR3 is TGTGCCAGCACCACAGGGGCCGCTTCTGGAAACACCATATATTTT. The gene calls are TRBV28 and TRBJ1-3; the match to TRBD1 covers 7 bases. The CDR3 has 15 amino acids. Germline-derived CDR1 and CDR2 are MDHEN and SYDVKM. The V segment lost 7 bases and the J segment 1 base; nucleotides outside the gene matches: 7.

The rearrangement uses TRBV5-1 and TRBJ2-3; a possible D gene is TRBD2 (5 bases). The CDR3 is 16 amino acids. Germline V gene lookup returns CDR1 SGHRS and CDR2 YFSETQ. V gave up 7 bases and J gave up 0 bases, with 18 bases separating them. DNA of the CDR3: TGCGCCAGCTCCCCGCGGGCGCTTACTAGCACAGATACGCAGTATTTT. Its translation is CASSPRALTSTDTQYF.

The chain is built from TRBV7-9 and TRBJ1-1; D is perhaps TRBD1 (6 bases). Germline CDR1 SEHNR, CDR2 FQNEAQ (reference sequence). CDR3 length: 12 amino acids. The V and J ends lost 3 bases and 4 bases respectively, with 6 bases between them. CDR3 in DNA: TGTGCCAGCAGCTTGGGGGCCACTGAAGCTTTCTTT. Protein: CASSLGATEAFF.

The chain links TRBV29-1 to TRBJ2-5, with D maybe TRBD2 (6 bases). CDR1 SQVTM and CDR2 ANQGSEA come from the germline V gene. Between the trimmed V and J ends, which lost 4 bases and 4 bases, there was a span of 13 bases. The CDR3 extends over 13 amino acids. The chain's CDR3 is CSVGNQGGETQYF. The CDR3 DNA follows: TGCAGCGTTGGTAATCAGGGAGGAGAGACCCAGTACTTC.

This chain uses TRBV29-1 with TRBJ2-7; D unclear. V lost 4 bases, J lost 1 base, and 8 bases lay in between. The V gene's germline CDR1 is SQVTM and CDR2 ANQGSEA. The CDR3 has 12 amino acids. CDR3 nucleotide sequence: TGCAGCGTTGGGGCCCGTTCCTACGAGCAGTACTTC. Translated, it gives CSVGARSYEQYF.